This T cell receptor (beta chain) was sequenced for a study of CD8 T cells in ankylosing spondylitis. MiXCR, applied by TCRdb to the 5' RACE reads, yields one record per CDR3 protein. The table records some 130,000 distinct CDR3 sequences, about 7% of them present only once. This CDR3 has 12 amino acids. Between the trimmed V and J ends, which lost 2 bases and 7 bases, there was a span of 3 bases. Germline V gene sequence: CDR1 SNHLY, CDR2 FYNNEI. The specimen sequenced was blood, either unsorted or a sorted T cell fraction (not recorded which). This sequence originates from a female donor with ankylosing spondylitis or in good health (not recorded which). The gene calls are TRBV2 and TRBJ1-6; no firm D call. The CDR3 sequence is CASSERNSPLHF. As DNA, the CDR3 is TGTGCCAGCAGTGAAAGGAATTCACCCCTCCACTTT.